This entry is about one TCR beta chain. Its target is not known. These data come from a study of PD-L1 blockade in urothelial cancer. Background on the study: Before enrollment, 0 to 3 chemotherapy regimens had been given to patients. Investigators checked blood 3 weeks (second dose) and 6 weeks after treatment start.

General study points: In blood at 3 weeks, tumor-associated clones expanded more among patients with durable benefit.

CDR1 and CDR2 (germline): SEHNR, FQNEAQ (reference sequence). J gave up 5 bases and V 2 bases, and 12 bases lay outside the gene matches. The CDR3 length is 18 residues. As for time point: pretreatment peripheral blood. Locally advanced or metastatic urothelial carcinoma affected the patients. TCRdb's table, derived via immunoSEQ multiplex PCR, lists solely in-frame clones and lacks some. This table holds 85,000 to 95,000 clones, around 92% found once. The sequence was collected from a woman at least 80 years old with urothelial cancer. Sequenced here: PBMCs, sampled around atezolizumab (anti-PD-L1) treatment. The V call is TRBV7-9, the J call TRBJ2-2; 9 bases agree with TRBD1. The chain's CDR3 is CASSLPIRDRVGTGELFF. The CDR3 bases are TGTGCCAGCAGCTTACCAATCCGGGACAGGGTAGGGACCGGGGAGCTGTTTTTT.